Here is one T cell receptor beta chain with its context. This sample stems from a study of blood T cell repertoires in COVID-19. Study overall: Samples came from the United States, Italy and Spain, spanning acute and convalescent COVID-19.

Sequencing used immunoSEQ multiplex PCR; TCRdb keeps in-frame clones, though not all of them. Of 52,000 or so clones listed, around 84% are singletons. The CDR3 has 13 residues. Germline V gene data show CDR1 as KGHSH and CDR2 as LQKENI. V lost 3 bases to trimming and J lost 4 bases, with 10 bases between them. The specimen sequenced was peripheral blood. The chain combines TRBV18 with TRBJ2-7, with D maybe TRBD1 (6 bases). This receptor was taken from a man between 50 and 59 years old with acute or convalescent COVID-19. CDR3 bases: TGTGCCAGCTCACCGGAACAGGGATACGAGCAGTACTTC. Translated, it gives CASSPEQGYEQYF.